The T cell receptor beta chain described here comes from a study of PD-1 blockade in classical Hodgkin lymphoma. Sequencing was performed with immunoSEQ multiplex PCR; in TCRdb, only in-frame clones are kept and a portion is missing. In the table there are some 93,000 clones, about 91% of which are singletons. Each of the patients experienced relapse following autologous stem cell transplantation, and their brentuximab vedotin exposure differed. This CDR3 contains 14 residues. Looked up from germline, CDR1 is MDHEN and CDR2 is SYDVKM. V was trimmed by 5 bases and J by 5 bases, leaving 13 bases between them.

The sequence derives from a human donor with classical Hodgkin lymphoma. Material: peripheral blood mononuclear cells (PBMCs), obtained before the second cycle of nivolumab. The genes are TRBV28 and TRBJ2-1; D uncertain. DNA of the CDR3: TGTGCCAGCAGTCCACCCCAGCCCCACAATGAGCAGTTCTTC. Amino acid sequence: CASSPPQPHNEQFF.